This TCR beta chain was recovered during a study of technical replicates of blood from a few donors. Measured with immunoSEQ multiplex PCR; TCRdb has only the in-frame clones, and not every one. The table has 84,000 or so clones, roughly 94% seen once. The CDR3 runs to 15 residues. From germline, CDR1 is GTSNPN and CDR2 SVGIG (reference sequence). V shed 2 bases and J 2 bases; nucleotides not matched to a gene: 6. The sample comprised T cells isolated from PBMCs. The TCR comes from a human donor in good health. The V and J genes are TRBV30 and TRBJ2-7; TRBD1 agrees at 10 bases. This chain's CDR3 is CAWSLKGTGAYEQYF. CDR3 bases: TGTGCCTGGAGTCTAAAGGGGACAGGGGCCTACGAGCAGTACTTC.